Reported below is one T cell receptor (beta chain). Its antigen is unknown. A multiplex PCR was run with 60 Vbeta primers and 13 Jbeta primers. In the authors' methods: About 11 million shared chains were among the approximately 87 million unique TCR beta chains that a later analysis counted. TCRdb keeps only in-frame clones here, not all; method: immunoSEQ multiplex PCR. V and J calls and clone size are as listed in that table; D and trimming were resolved from the DNA. Found here are roughly 130,000 clones, roughly 84% of them singletons; the top ten hold approximately 1.7%. This sample is drawn from a study of cytomegalovirus exposure and HLA in healthy donors. Study-level findings and limits: CMV antigen specificity of a few CMV-associated chains was confirmed in vitro. Altogether, some 160 TCR beta chains were recorded as cytomegalovirus-associated.

The V gene's germline CDR1 is SNHLY and CDR2 FYNNEI. This CDR3 region has 15 residues. Losses at the gene ends were 5 bases for V and 2 bases for J; bases not matched to a gene: 6. This TCR came from a boy aged 5-17 years in good health and CMV-seronegative. The chain combines TRBV2 with TRBJ2-3, with 8 bases matching TRBD2. Sample: PBMCs. The CDR3 here is CASSPGTRYTDTQYF. CDR3 DNA sequence: TGTGCCAGCAGTCCCGGGACTAGATACACAGATACGCAGTATTTT.